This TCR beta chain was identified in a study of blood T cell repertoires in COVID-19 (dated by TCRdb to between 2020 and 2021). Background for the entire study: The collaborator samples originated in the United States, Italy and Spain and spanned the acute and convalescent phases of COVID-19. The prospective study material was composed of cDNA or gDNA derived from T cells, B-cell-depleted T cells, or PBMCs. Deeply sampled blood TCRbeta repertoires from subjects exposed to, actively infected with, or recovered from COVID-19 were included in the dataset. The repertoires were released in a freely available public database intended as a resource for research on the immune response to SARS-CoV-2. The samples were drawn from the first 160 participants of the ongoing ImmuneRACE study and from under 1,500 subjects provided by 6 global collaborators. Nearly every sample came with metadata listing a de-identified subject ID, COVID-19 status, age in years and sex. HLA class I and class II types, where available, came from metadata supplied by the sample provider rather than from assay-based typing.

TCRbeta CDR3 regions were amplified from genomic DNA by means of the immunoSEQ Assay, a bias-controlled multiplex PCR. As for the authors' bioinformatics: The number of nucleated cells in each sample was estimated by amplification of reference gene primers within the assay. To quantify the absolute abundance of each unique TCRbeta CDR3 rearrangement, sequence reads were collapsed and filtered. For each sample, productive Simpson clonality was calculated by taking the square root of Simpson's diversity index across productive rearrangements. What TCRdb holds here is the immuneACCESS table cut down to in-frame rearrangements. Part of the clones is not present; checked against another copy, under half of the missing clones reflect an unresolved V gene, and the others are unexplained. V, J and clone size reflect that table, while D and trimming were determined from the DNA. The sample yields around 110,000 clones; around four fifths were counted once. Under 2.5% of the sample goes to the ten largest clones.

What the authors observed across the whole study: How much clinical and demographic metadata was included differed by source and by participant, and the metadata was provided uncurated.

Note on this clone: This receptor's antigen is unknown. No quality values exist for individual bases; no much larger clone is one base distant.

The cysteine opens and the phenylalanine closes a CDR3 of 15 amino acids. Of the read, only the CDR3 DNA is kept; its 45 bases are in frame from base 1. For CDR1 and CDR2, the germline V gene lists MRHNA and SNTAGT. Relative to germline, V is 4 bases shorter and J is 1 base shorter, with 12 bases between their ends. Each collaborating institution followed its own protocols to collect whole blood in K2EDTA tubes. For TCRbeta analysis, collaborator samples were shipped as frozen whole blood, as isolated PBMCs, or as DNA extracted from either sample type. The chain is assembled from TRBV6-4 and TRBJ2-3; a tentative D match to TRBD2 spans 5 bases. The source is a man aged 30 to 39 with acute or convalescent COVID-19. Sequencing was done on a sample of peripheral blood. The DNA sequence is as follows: TGTGCCAGCAGTGCCACGGGGAGCGGCACAGATACGCAGTATTTT. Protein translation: CASSATGSGTDTQYF.